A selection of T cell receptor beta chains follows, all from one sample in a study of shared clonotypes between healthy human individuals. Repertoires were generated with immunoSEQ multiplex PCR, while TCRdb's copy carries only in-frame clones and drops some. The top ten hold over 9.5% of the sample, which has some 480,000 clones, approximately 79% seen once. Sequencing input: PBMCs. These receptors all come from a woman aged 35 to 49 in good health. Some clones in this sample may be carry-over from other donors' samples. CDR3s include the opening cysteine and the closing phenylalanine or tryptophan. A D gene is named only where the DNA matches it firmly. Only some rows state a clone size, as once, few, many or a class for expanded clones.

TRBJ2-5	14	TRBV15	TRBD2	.	TGTGCCACCAGCAGACTAGCGGGAGTCGAGACCCAGTACTTC	CATSRLAGVETQYF
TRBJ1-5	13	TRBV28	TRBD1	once	TGTGCCATCAACCGGGACAGGGACCAGCCCCAGCATTTT	CAINRDRDQPQHF
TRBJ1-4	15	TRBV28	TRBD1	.	TGTGCCAGCAGCCGGGACAGGGGGACAGGTGAAAAACTGTTTTTT	CASSRDRGTGEKLFF
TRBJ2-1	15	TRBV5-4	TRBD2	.	TGTGCCAGCAGCTTTTCGCCTAGCGGGGGCAATGAGCAGTTCTTC	CASSFSPSGGNEQFF
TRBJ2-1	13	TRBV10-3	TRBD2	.	TGTGCCATCAGTGCTGCGGGGAGGGATGAGCAGTTCTTC	CAISAAGRDEQFF
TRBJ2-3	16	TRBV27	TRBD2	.	TGTGCCAGCAGTCTAAAGAGCGGGAGTGGATCCGATACGCAGTATTTT	CASSLKSGSGSDTQYF
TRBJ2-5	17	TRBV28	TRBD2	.	TGTGCCAGCAGTTTATTAGCTAGCGGGAGAAACAAAGAGACCCAGTACTTC	CASSLLASGRNKETQYF
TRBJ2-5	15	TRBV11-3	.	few	TGTGCCAGCAGCTTGGGGGGAACTAGCCAAGAGACCCAGTACTTC	CASSLGGTSQETQYF
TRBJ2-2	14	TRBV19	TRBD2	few	TGTGCCAGCTATCACGGGGGGAGGACCGGGGAGCTGTTTTTT	CASYHGGRTGELFF
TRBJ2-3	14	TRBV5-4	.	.	TGTGCCAGCAGCTTGCAAGCTAGCTCAGATACGCAGTATTTT	CASSLQASSDTQYF
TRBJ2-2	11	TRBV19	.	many	TGTGCCAGTAGTAACCACGGGGAGCTGTTTTTT	CASSNHGELFF
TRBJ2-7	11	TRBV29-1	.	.	TGCAGCGTTCGGGCTTGGGGCGAGCAGTACTTC	CSVRAWGEQYF
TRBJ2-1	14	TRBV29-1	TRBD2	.	TGCAGCGTTGCTGGGGGGGACTTAGCAAATGAGCAGTTCTTC	CSVAGGDLANEQFF
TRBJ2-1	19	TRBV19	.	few	TGTGCCAGTAGTATAGTGGGGGGTGCTAACTCGATCTTCTACAATGAGCAGTTCTTC	CASSIVGGANSIFYNEQFF
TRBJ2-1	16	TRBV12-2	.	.	TGTGCAAGTCGCGAGGCGCAGGGGTATCGTCACAATGAGCAGTTCTTC	CASREAQGYRHNEQFF
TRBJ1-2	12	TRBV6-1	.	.	TGTGCCAGCAGGTCGGACGAGTATGGCTACACCTTC	CASRSDEYGYTF
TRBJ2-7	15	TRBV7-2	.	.	TGTGCCAGCAGCTACCTAGGAGTATTCCCCAACGAGCAGTACTTC	CASSYLGVFPNEQYF
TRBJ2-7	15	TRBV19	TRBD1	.	TGTGCCAGTAGTGCGGGACAGGGCTCCTTCTACGAGCAGTACTTC	CASSAGQGSFYEQYF